These 20 T cell receptor beta chains share one sample of origin, sequenced in a study of T-cell memory formation after mild COVID-19. MiXCR, run by TCRdb on the 5' RACE reads, gives a single entry per CDR3 protein. This sample has around 340,000 distinct CDR3 sequences, with around 15% found just once. The sequenced material came from PBMCs or a T cell subset sorted from them (not recorded which). The source of these receptors is a man between 18 and 35 years old who had mild COVID-19 (a few samples of this study predate the infection). Cell type and time point are not known.

This clonotype was found a few times. The chain links TRBV20-1 to TRBJ1-5; D not certain. This CDR3 region has 15 residues. Between the trimmed V and J ends, which lost 6 bases and 0 bases, there was a span of 15 bases. The germline CDR1 and CDR2 sequences are DFQATT and SNEGSKA (reference sequence). CDR3 nucleotide sequence: TGCAGTGCCAGGAAAGAAGTACATAGCAATCAGCCCCAGCATTTT. This codes for CSARKEVHSNQPQHF.

The gene calls are TRBV19 and TRBJ1-2, with 9 bases that match TRBD1. J gave up 0 bases and V 3 bases, and 8 bases lay outside the gene matches. Germline loops: CDR1 LNHDA, CDR2 SQIVND (reference sequence). The CDR3 contains 17 residues. CDR3 amino acids: CASSILPGQGANYGYTF. CDR3 nucleotide sequence: TGTGCCAGTAGTATTCTACCGGGACAGGGAGCTAACTATGGCTACACCTTC.

This chain joins TRBV27 and TRBJ2-7; D is ambiguous. V shed 9 bases and J shed 4 bases, with 16 bases lying between them. The germline V gene has CDR1 MNHEY and CDR2 SMNVEV (reference sequence). CDR3 length: 13 residues. In nucleotides, the CDR3 is TGTGCCAGTTCGCGTGACAACCTATACGAGCAGTACTTC. Amino acids: CASSRDNLYEQYF.

This chain connects TRBV12-3 or TRBV12-4 to TRBJ1-1, with 8 nucleotides matching TRBD1. The CDR3 contains 13 residues. The J segment lost 8 bases and the V segment lost 7 bases, leaving 9 bases of the junction unmatched. CDR3 nucleotide sequence: TGTGCCAGCACCGTAACGAGGACAGGGGAAGCTTTCTTT. Its translation: CASTVTRTGEAFF.

This clonotype came up a few times. This chain links TRBV6-5 with TRBJ2-3; D possibly corresponds to TRBD1 (6 bases). Germline-derived CDR1 and CDR2 are MNHEY and SVGAGI. Trimming stripped 2 bases from V and 6 bases from J, with 18 bases between. The CDR3 extends over 16 amino acids. CDR3 residues: CASSYSKGHPMDTQYF. The CDR3 DNA sequence: TGTGCCAGCAGTTACAGCAAGGGACACCCTATGGATACGCAGTATTTT.

The chain is built from TRBV7-2 and TRBJ2-1; 14 bases are a match to TRBD2. J lost 1 base, V lost 6 bases, and 2 bases had no gene match. The germline gives CDR1 SGHTA, CDR2 FQGNSA. The CDR3 is 16 residues long. The chain's CDR3 is CASRRTSGGSYNEQFF. CDR3 coding DNA: TGTGCCAGCAGGCGGACTAGCGGGGGGTCCTACAATGAGCAGTTCTTC.

This clonotype was counted many times. J is TRBJ2-6 and V is TRBV12-3 or TRBV12-4; D not certain. V lost 3 bases and J lost 0, with 9 bases in between. The CDR3 is 16 amino acids. This CDR3 is CASSFGRRSGANVLTF. CDR3 coding DNA: TGTGCCAGCAGTTTCGGTCGCCGCTCTGGGGCCAACGTCCTGACTTTC.

The chain joins TRBV4-1 to TRBJ2-7; maybe TRBD2 (5 bases). The CDR3 contains 16 residues. From germline, CDR1 is MGHRA and CDR2 YSYEKL. The germline V and J ends were trimmed by 0 bases and 3 bases, with 15 bases remaining between them. Written as DNA, the CDR3 is TGCGCCAGCAGCCAAGAAGGGTTTCGAGGGAACTACGAGCAGTACTTC. Translated: CASSQEGFRGNYEQYF.

The rearrangement links TRBV28 to TRBJ1-2; D is unclear. V lost 5 bases, J lost 1 base, and 5 bases lay in between. The CDR3 extends over 12 amino acids. Germline CDR1 MDHEN, CDR2 SYDVKM. DNA for the CDR3: TGTGCCAGCAGTCAGAATAACTATGGCTACACCTTC. Amino acid sequence: CASSQNNYGYTF.

The V call is TRBV27, the J call TRBJ2-3; 9 bases are a match to TRBD2. This CDR3 has 15 residues. V was pared by 3 bases and J by 8 bases, with 9 bases of the junction left unmatched. Germline V gene sequence: CDR1 MNHEY, CDR2 SMNVEV (reference sequence). CDR3 protein: CASSFALAGLGTQYF. The CDR3 coding sequence is TGTGCCAGCAGTTTCGCTCTAGCGGGGCTCGGTACGCAGTATTTT.

V gene TRBV6-5 combines with J gene TRBJ2-3; the match to TRBD1 covers 9 bases. The CDR3 is 17 amino acids. Germline V CDR1 and CDR2: MNHEY, SVGAGI. Trimming at V came to 4 bases and at J to 6 bases, leaving 14 bases not matched to a gene. The CDR3 spells CASSLDGTGGAGDTQYF. CDR3 DNA: TGTGCCAGCAGTTTAGATGGAACAGGGGGCGCAGGGGATACGCAGTATTTT.

There are a few counts of this clonotype. CDR3 loop: CASSYTTGTGTGELFF. The CDR3 DNA reads as TGTGCCAGCAGTTACACAACCGGGACAGGGACCGGGGAGCTGTTTTTT. This chain joins TRBV6-5 and TRBJ2-2, with 9 bases that match TRBD1. V dropped 2 bases and J dropped 5; count of bases not matched to a gene: 6. This CDR3 spans 16 amino acids. CDR1 MNHEY and CDR2 SVGAGI come from the germline V gene.

V and J are TRBV11-2 and TRBJ2-1; 9 bases agree with TRBD1. Germline V gene sequence: CDR1 SGHAT, CDR2 FQNNGV. CDR3 length: 17 amino acids. J gave up 4 bases and V 1 base, and 8 bases lay outside the gene matches. The CDR3 loop reads CASSLGPGQGYYNEQFF. The CDR3 nucleotides read TGTGCCAGCAGCTTAGGTCCGGGACAGGGCTATTACAATGAGCAGTTCTTC.

This clonotype was counted between two and nine times. The J gene is TRBJ2-1, the V gene TRBV6-5; 9 nucleotides line up with TRBD1. The CDR3 totals 15 residues. In germline, CDR1 is MNHEY, CDR2 SVGAGI. V was pared by 6 bases and J by 3 bases, with 6 bases of the junction left unmatched. CDR3 in amino acids: CASRNRQGGYNEQFF. CDR3 in DNA: TGTGCCAGCAGAAATCGACAGGGGGGCTACAATGAGCAGTTCTTC.

This clonotype was counted between two and nine times. CDR3 DNA: TGTGCCAGCAGTTTAACTGGGAATCCCAATCAGCCCCAGCATTTT. It is translated as CASSLTGNPNQPQHF. The rearrangement links TRBV27 to TRBJ1-5; no clear D gene. Trimming pared 2 bases from V and 3 bases from J, leaving 11 bases between. The CDR3 totals 15 residues. Germline values: CDR1 MNHEY, CDR2 SMNVEV (reference sequence).

The chain recombines TRBV7-2 with TRBJ2-3; 8 positions match TRBD2. Germline CDR1 and CDR2: SGHTA and FQGNSA. Trimming cost V 4 bases and J 4 bases; bases outside gene matches: 4. The CDR3 has 14 amino acids. CDR3: CASSSGGDADTQYF. Written as DNA, the CDR3 is TGTGCCAGCAGCTCGGGGGGGGACGCAGATACGCAGTATTTT. The whole variable domain, filled in from reference TRBV7-2 and TRBJ2-3, reads GAGVSQSPSNKVTEKGKDVELRCDPISGHTALYWYRQSLGQGLEFLIYFQGNSAPDKSGLPSDRFSAERTGGSVSTLTIQRTQQEDSAVYLCASSSGGDADTQYFGPGTRLTVL.

Ten or more counts support this clonotype. The V gene is TRBV6-6, the J gene TRBJ2-7; D perhaps matches TRBD1 (8 bases). The CDR3 has 15 amino acids. CDR1 is MNHNY and CDR2 is SVGAGI in the germline V gene (reference sequence). V dropped 5 bases and J dropped 8 bases, with 22 bases sitting between them. This CDR3 is CASSVRTGTTVKQYF. In nucleotides, the CDR3 is TGTGCCAGCAGTGTTCGGACAGGGACTACGGTCAAGCAGTACTTC.

This chain connects TRBV3-1 to TRBJ2-1; a weak D match, TRBD1 (6 bases). Germline loops: CDR1 LGHDT, CDR2 YNNKEL (reference sequence). CDR3 length: 15 residues. Trimming cost V 0 bases and J 8 bases, with 14 bases left between them. Written as DNA, the CDR3 is TGTGCCAGCAGCCAAGAGGGGCAGGGGTACTATGAGCAGTTCTTC. Encoded protein: CASSQEGQGYYEQFF.

The genes are TRBV7-9 and TRBJ1-6, with 10 bases fitting TRBD1. J lost 11 bases, V lost 4 bases, and 14 bases had no gene match. This CDR3 has 17 amino acids. Germline V gene data show CDR1 as SEHNR and CDR2 as FQNEAQ (reference sequence). DNA of the CDR3: TGTGCCAGCAGCTGGGCTCCCCGCCAGGACAGGGGGGCACCCCTCCACTTT. Its protein is CASSWAPRQDRGAPLHF.

In its sample, this clonotype was seen a few times. This sequence joins TRBV4-1 and TRBJ1-5; a possible D gene is TRBD1 (5 bases). Germline lookup yields CDR1 MGHRA and CDR2 YSYEKL. CDR3 length: 15 amino acids. V dropped 4 bases and J dropped 3 bases, with 13 bases sitting between them. This chain's CDR3 is CASSRGRVLNQPQHF. Written as DNA, the CDR3 is TGCGCCAGCAGCCGGGGCAGGGTGCTCAATCAGCCCCAGCATTTT.